In its sample, the clone carrying this T cell receptor beta chain was seen many times. Its antigen is undetermined. These data belong to a study of spatial heterogeneity in lung cancer. Study details: Averaged across combinations, each unique TCR and UMI pairing appeared more than ten times in raw reads, which were uncorrected. Study-wide results and caveats: Blood carried ubiquitous expanded tumor TCRs more at resection than follow-up.

TCRdb ran MiXCR on the 5' RACE reads and lists one entry per CDR3 protein. The sample records tens of thousands of distinct CDR3 sequences, 6.3% being singletons. Time point in this sample: sample taken at primary tumor resection. Whole RNA, isolated from tumor, nontumor lung or frozen PBMC, was sequenced without prior sorting. This TCR was recovered from a female donor with early-stage non-small cell lung cancer. The material was PBMCs, obtained at surgery.

CDR3 residues: CATSRDQGYEQYV. The CDR3, as DNA: TGTGCCACCAGCAGAGATCAGGGCTACGAGCAGTACGTC. The chain joins TRBV15 to TRBJ2-7; possible D gene TRBD1, 5 bases. The germline V and J ends were trimmed by 0 bases and 3 bases, with 6 bases remaining between them. This CDR3 is 13 amino acids long. Germline-derived CDR1 and CDR2 are LNHNV and YYDKDF (reference sequence).